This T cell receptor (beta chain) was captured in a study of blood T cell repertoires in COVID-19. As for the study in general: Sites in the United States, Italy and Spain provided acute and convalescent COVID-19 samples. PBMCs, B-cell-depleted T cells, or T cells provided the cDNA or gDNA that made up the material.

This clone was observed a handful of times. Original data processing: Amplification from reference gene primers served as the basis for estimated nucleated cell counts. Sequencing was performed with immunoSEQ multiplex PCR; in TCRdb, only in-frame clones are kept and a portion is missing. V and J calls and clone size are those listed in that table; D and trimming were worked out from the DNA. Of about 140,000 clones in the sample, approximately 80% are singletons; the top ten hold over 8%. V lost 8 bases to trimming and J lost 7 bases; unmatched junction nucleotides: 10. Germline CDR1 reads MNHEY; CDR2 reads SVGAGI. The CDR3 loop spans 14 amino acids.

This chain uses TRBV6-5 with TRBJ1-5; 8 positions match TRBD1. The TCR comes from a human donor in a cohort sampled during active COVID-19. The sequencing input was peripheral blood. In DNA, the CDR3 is TGTGCCAGCCGCAAGACAGGGGATCGGCAGCCCCAGCATTTT. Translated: CASRKTGDRQPQHF.